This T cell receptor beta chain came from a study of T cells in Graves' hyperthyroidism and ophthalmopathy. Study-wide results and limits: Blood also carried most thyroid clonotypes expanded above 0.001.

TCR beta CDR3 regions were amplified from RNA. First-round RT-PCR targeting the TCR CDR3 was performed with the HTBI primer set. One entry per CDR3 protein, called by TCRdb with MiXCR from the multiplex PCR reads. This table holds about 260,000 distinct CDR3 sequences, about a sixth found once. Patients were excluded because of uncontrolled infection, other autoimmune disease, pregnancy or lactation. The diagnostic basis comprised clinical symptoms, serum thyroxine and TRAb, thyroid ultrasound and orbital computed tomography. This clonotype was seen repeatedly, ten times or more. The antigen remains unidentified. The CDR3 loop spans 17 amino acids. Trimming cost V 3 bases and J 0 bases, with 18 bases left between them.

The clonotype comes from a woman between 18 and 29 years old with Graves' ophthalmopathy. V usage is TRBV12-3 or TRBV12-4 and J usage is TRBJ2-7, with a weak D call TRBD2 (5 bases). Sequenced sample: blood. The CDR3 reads CASSLLSGGTNSYEQYF. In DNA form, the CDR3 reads TGTGCCAGCAGTTTGCTCTCCGGAGGCACGAACTCCTACGAGCAGTACTTC.